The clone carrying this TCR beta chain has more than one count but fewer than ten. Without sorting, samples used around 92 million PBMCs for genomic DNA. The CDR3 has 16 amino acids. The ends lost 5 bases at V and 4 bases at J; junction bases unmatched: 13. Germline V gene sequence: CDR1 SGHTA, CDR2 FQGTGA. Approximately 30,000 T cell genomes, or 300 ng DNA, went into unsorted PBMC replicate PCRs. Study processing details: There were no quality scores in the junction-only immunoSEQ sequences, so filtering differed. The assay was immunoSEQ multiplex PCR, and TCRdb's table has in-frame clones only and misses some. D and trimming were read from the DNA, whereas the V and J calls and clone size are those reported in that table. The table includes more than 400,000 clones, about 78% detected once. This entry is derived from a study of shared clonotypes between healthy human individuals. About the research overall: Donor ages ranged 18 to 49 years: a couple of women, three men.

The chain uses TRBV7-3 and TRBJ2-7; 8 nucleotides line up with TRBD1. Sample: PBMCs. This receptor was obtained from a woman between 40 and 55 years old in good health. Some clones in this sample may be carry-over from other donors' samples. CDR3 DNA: TGTGCCAGCAGCGCCCACAGGGGGTGGTTAGTATACGAGCAGTACTTC. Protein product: CASSAHRGWLVYEQYF.